This passage covers 10 T cell receptor beta chains from one sample sequenced in a study of blood T cell repertoires in COVID-19. Method: immunoSEQ multiplex PCR; TCRdb's copy keeps in-frame clones and lacks some. This table has over 350,000 clones, about 87% appearing once. Source material: PBMCs or T cells enriched from blood (not recorded which). Receptors originate from a woman between 45 and 65 years old who had recovered from COVID-19.

The genes are TRBV19 and TRBJ2-1; 9 positions agree with TRBD1. This CDR3 contains 15 residues. Germline V CDR1 and CDR2: LNHDA, SQIVND (reference sequence). The V and J ends lost 6 bases and 6 bases, in that order; junction bases with no gene match: 9. The CDR3 DNA sequence: TGTGCCAGTAGCACCGGGACAGGGATCTTCAATGAGCAGTTCTTC. Translated: CASSTGTGIFNEQFF.

This clone was seen only a few times. The rearrangement links TRBV11-2 to TRBJ1-5; unclear D gene. Germline values: CDR1 SGHAT, CDR2 FQNNGV. The CDR3 covers 17 residues. V lost 0 bases to trimming and J lost 2 bases, with 14 bases between them. CDR3 nucleotide sequence: TGTGCCAGCAGCTTAGACCCGAGGCCAGCGGGCAATCAGCCCCAGCATTTT. It yields the protein CASSLDPRPAGNQPQHF.

This chain joins TRBV5-1 and TRBJ2-2; TRBD1 agrees at 9 bases. Trimming took 4 bases from V and 5 from J; bases not matched to a gene: 9. Germline V CDR1 and CDR2: SGHRS, YFSETQ. The CDR3 has 16 residues. The DNA of the CDR3 is TGCGCCAGCAGCGACACAGGGGGCGGTGTTACCGGGGAGCTGTTTTTT. This codes for CASSDTGGGVTGELFF.

The chain carries TRBV5-1 and TRBJ1-2; 10 bases are shared with TRBD1. The ends lost 2 bases at V and 8 bases at J; junction bases unmatched: 12. CDR1 is SGHRS and CDR2 is YFSETQ in the germline V gene. The CDR3 runs to 16 residues. CDR3 coding DNA: TGCGCCAGCAGCTTCACCGGGACAGGGGCTGGCGGGGGCTACACCTTC. Protein sequence: CASSFTGTGAGGGYTF.

The chain joins TRBV10-3 to TRBJ1-2; D not resolved. Germline lookup yields CDR1 ENHRY and CDR2 SYGVKD. Trimming cost V 0 bases and J 1 base, with 6 bases left between them. The CDR3 sequence is 14 residues long. The CDR3 nucleotides read TGTGCCATCAGTGAGTCTGTCCGTAACTATGGCTACACCTTC. This encodes CAISESVRNYGYTF.

The chain is built from TRBV4-1 and TRBJ2-7; 7 bases align to TRBD2. The J segment lost 2 bases and the V segment lost 4 bases, leaving 8 bases of the junction unmatched. Germline V lookup: CDR1 MGHRA, CDR2 YSYEKL. CDR3 length: 15 amino acids. The CDR3 DNA is TGCGCCAGCAGCCCAGGTTCGGGGGGTACCTACGAGCAGTACTTC. Its translation is CASSPGSGGTYEQYF.

V gene TRBV5-5 combines with J gene TRBJ2-3; a weak D match, TRBD2 (6 bases). CDR1 SGHKS and CDR2 YYEKEE come from the germline V gene (reference sequence). Trimming removed 5 bases from V and 0 bases from J, with 13 bases in between. The CDR3 contains 15 residues. Written as DNA, the CDR3 is TGTGCCAGCAGAGATGGAGGGTCTAGCACAGATACGCAGTATTTT. Its translation: CASRDGGSSTDTQYF.

J is TRBJ1-2 and V is TRBV18; 7 bases are shared with TRBD1. This CDR3 has 13 amino acids. V lost 6 bases and J lost 7; bases outside the gene matches: 8. Germline assignment: CDR1 KGHSH and CDR2 LQKENI. DNA for the CDR3: TGTGCCAGCTCCCGGGACAGAGGGGGTGGCTACACCTTC. As protein: CASSRDRGGGYTF.

This clone has just a few counts. The CDR3 sequence is CASSTATGYTF. The CDR3, as DNA: TGTGCCAGCAGTACAGCTACTGGCTACACCTTC. The chain recombines TRBV28 with TRBJ1-2; D gene unclear. The germline V gene has CDR1 MDHEN and CDR2 SYDVKM. This CDR3 is 11 amino acids long. V gave up 5 bases and J gave up 7 bases, with 8 bases separating them.

This chain joins TRBV3-1 (or the pseudogene TRBV3-2) and TRBJ1-2; the match to TRBD1 covers 9 bases. This CDR3 spans 16 amino acids. CDR1 is LGHDT and CDR2 is YNNKEL in the germline V gene (reference sequence). Trimming took 0 bases from V and 2 from J; bases not matched to a gene: 4. CDR3 in DNA: TGTGCCAGCAGCCAAGAAAGGACAGGGGTCAACTATGGCTACACCTTC. This codes for CASSQERTGVNYGYTF.